Listed below are T cell receptor beta chains from one sample, sequenced in a study of blood T cell repertoires in COVID-19. Sequencing used immunoSEQ multiplex PCR; TCRdb keeps in-frame clones, though not all of them. The sample lists about 250,000 clones; 84% were seen once. Sequenced sample: peripheral blood. These receptors were taken from a woman aged 40 to 50 who had recovered from COVID-19. CDR3s include the opening cysteine and the closing phenylalanine or tryptophan. Fields, in order: J gene, clone size, D gene, V gene, CDR3 DNA, CDR3 protein. The D gene is left open where the match is weak. Not all rows give a size; the values are once, few, many and, for expanded clones, a class.

TRBJ2-1	-	TRBD2	TRBV10-3	TGTGCCATCAGTGCTACAGCGGGGGAGGGCGAGCAGTTCTTC	CAISATAGEGEQFF
TRBJ2-7	-	-	TRBV4-1	TGCGCCAGCAGCGGCTACTCGGGACACTACGAGCAGTACTTC	CASSGYSGHYEQYF
TRBJ2-7	-	-	TRBV28	TGTGCCAGCAGTTTGCCAACGGCGAAGCGGATAACATACGAGCAGTACTTC	CASSLPTAKRITYEQYF
TRBJ1-6	-	-	TRBV28	TGTGCCAGCAGTCCCCAGGGTTCACCCCTCCACTTT	CASSPQGSPLHF
TRBJ2-3	few	TRBD2	TRBV7-3	TGTGCCAGCAGCTTTAGCGGGGGGAGGGATACGCAGTATTTT	CASSFSGGRDTQYF
TRBJ2-7	-	TRBD1	TRBV30	TGTGCCTGGGCGACAGGGGTGGAGAAGTACTTC	CAWATGVEKYF
TRBJ1-6	-	TRBD1	TRBV9	TGTGCCAGCAGCGTCAGGGGGGCAGCTTCACCCCTCCACTTT	CASSVRGAASPLHF
TRBJ1-1	once	-	TRBV5-1	TGCGCCAGCAGGTATACGACAGGGAACACTGAAGCTTTCTTT	CASRYTTGNTEAFF
TRBJ1-3	-	-	TRBV5-1	TGCGCCAGCAGGGGGGCGCCGATGGAGGGAAACACCATATATTTT	CASRGAPMEGNTIYF
TRBJ1-2	-	-	TRBV28	TGTGCCAGCAGTTTCGGGGGGCGACCTAACTATGGCTACACCTTC	CASSFGGRPNYGYTF
TRBJ1-2	-	TRBD1	TRBV7-3	TGTGCCAGCAGCGCCGACACCGGGACAGGGAATGGCTACACCTTC	CASSADTGTGNGYTF
TRBJ1-5	few	TRBD1	TRBV2	TGTGCCAGCAGGAGGACAGGTAGCAATCAGCCCCAGCATTTT	CASRRTGSNQPQHF
TRBJ1-1	once	-	TRBV6-1	TGTGCCAGCAGTGAAAGGGGAGGGGCCGATGAAGCTTTCTTT	CASSERGGADEAFF
TRBJ2-7	-	-	TRBV7-9	TGTGCCAGCAGCCGGTGGGACATCACGATCTACGAGCAGTACTTC	CASSRWDITIYEQYF
TRBJ1-2	few	-	TRBV28	TGTGCCAGCCGAGCGGGGGCGGACTATGGCTACACCTTC	CASRAGADYGYTF
TRBJ2-7	-	-	TRBV28	TGTGCCAGCAGTGCCTCGAAGGGGGTTGCCTACGAGCAGTACTTC	CASSASKGVAYEQYF
TRBJ1-4	-	-	TRBV5-1	TGCGCCAGCAGCTTGGACAGGCGAAATGAAAAACTGTTTTTT	CASSLDRRNEKLFF
TRBJ2-6	-	-	TRBV6-5	TGTGCCAGCATCTACTCTGGGGCCAACGTCCTGACTTTC	CASIYSGANVLTF
TRBJ2-2	-	-	TRBV3-1/TRBV3-2	TGTGCCAGCAGCCCTACTCTGATCACCGGGGAGCTGTTTTTT	CASSPTLITGELFF
TRBJ1-5	-	-	TRBV3-1/TRBV3-2	TGTGCCAGCAGCCAAGACAGGGTCCATCAGCCCCAGCATTTT	CASSQDRVHQPQHF
TRBJ1-1	-	-	TRBV6-5	TGTGCCAGCGTTCTAACCGGACAGTTGAACACTGAAGCTTTCTTT	CASVLTGQLNTEAFF
TRBJ2-5	once	TRBD2	TRBV7-6	TGTGCCAGCAGCTCGATAGCGGGGCCAATAGGAGAGACCCAGTACTTC	CASSSIAGPIGETQYF
TRBJ2-7	-	-	TRBV2	TGTGCCAGCAGTGAAACAGGGCTAGTCGAAGACGAGCAGTACTTC	CASSETGLVEDEQYF
TRBJ1-5	-	TRBD1	TRBV6-5	TGTGCCAGCAGGGGGGACAGGGGACAGCCCCAGCATTTT	CASRGDRGQPQHF
TRBJ2-7	-	-	TRBV9	TGTGCCAGCAGCCCGTTGGGACTCACCTTTTACGAGCAGTACTTC	CASSPLGLTFYEQYF
TRBJ1-1	-	-	TRBV24-1	TGTGCCACCAGTGATTCGCGGGGTGGAGAAACTGAAGCTTTCTTT	CATSDSRGGETEAFF
TRBJ2-1	-	TRBD2	TRBV15	TGTGCCACCAGCAGAGTGGGTAGCGGGGGGCCGAGCTCCTACAATGAGCAGTTCTTC	CATSRVGSGGPSSYNEQFF
TRBJ1-1	-	-	TRBV5-8	TGTGCCAGCAGCTTAGCAGGGGTGGAGAACACTGAAGCTTTCTTT	CASSLAGVENTEAFF
TRBJ2-6	-	-	TRBV5-4	TGTGCCAGCAGCTATCCGGACAGCCCCCTTGGGGCCAACGTCCTGACTTTC	CASSYPDSPLGANVLTF
TRBJ2-3	-	-	TRBV12-3/TRBV12-4	TGTGCCAGCAGTTTAGCTGAGGGAGATACGCAGTATTTT	CASSLAEGDTQYF
TRBJ1-1	-	-	TRBV7-9	TGTGCCAGCAGGGGCACGACTGAAGCTTTCTTT	CASRGTTEAFF
TRBJ2-1	-	TRBD2	TRBV24-1	TGTGCCACCAGTGACCCTAGCGGGGGGAACAAGAATGAGCAGTTCTTC	CATSDPSGGNKNEQFF
TRBJ1-1	-	-	TRBV2	TGTGCCAGCAGTGAAGGGGGTTTAGGGGCCACTGAAGCTTTCTTT	CASSEGGLGATEAFF
TRBJ2-2	-	-	TRBV6-5	TGTGCCAGCACAAAGCCGGGAACGAACACCGGGGAGCTGTTTTTT	CASTKPGTNTGELFF
TRBJ2-3	-	-	TRBV5-1	TGCGCCAGCAGCTTTGCCTCCGGCGGAGATACGCAGTATTTT	CASSFASGGDTQYF
TRBJ2-5	once	TRBD2	TRBV19	TGTGCCAGTAGTGCCTCGGGAGCGGGGCCCCAAGAGACCCAGTACTTC	CASSASGAGPQETQYF